The sample holds a few counts of the clone carrying this T cell receptor (beta chain). Its target is unknown. Every isolated RNA sample was fully reverse transcribed, so sequencing captured expressed TCRB transcripts. Several million reads was the average for naive, central memory and regulatory T cell samples. The protocol was immunoSEQ multiplex PCR, while the TCRdb copy is restricted to in-frame clones and leaves out a portion. The sample includes fewer than 150,000 clones, roughly 7.2% of them seen just once. This sample is drawn from a study of beta chain features in type 1 diabetes. Each sorted fraction was over 95% pure. The germline CDR1 and CDR2 sequences are WSHSY and SAAADI. The length of the CDR3 is 13 residues. Germline trimming cut 5 bases from V and 12 bases from J; bases unmatched to any gene: 12. Study-wide findings and caveats: Among type 1 diabetes patients, VDJ junctions had fewer insertions and more deletions.

This receptor was identified in a woman in her twenties or thirties in good health. Sequencing was carried out using central memory CD4+ T cells from blood. The V call is TRBV10-2, the J call TRBJ2-7; TRBD2 matches 8 bases. The DNA of the CDR3 is TGCGCCAGCAGTTTTGAGCGGGAGTCGGAAGGGTACTTC. This encodes CASSFERESEGYF.